This TCR beta chain originates from a study of blood T cell repertoires in COVID-19. On the study more broadly: Acute and convalescent COVID-19 specimens originated in the United States, Italy and Spain. Sources were T cells, B-cell-depleted T cells, or PBMCs; the material itself was cDNA or gDNA.

Germline V lookup: CDR1 DFQATT, CDR2 SNEGSKA (reference sequence). The CDR3 is 11 residues long. After removal of 2 bases from V and 11 bases from J, the junction contained 5 bases not matched to a gene. Per the original methods: From reference gene primer amplification, estimates of nucleated cell counts were derived. Only in-frame clones appear in the TCRdb table, and some are missing; sequencing was by immunoSEQ multiplex PCR. V, J and clone size derive from that table, while D and trimming were established from the DNA sequence. The repertoire holds 200,000 to 250,000 clones, 80% to 90% seen once, with more than 0.75% in the top ten.

The rearrangement links TRBV20-1 to TRBJ1-1, with TRBD1 matching over 7 bases. Source material: peripheral blood. This receptor was obtained from a man aged 35 to 55 with acute or convalescent COVID-19. CDR3 loop: CSARPDRDAFF. CDR3 sequence (DNA): TGCAGTGCTAGACCCGACAGGGACGCTTTCTTT.